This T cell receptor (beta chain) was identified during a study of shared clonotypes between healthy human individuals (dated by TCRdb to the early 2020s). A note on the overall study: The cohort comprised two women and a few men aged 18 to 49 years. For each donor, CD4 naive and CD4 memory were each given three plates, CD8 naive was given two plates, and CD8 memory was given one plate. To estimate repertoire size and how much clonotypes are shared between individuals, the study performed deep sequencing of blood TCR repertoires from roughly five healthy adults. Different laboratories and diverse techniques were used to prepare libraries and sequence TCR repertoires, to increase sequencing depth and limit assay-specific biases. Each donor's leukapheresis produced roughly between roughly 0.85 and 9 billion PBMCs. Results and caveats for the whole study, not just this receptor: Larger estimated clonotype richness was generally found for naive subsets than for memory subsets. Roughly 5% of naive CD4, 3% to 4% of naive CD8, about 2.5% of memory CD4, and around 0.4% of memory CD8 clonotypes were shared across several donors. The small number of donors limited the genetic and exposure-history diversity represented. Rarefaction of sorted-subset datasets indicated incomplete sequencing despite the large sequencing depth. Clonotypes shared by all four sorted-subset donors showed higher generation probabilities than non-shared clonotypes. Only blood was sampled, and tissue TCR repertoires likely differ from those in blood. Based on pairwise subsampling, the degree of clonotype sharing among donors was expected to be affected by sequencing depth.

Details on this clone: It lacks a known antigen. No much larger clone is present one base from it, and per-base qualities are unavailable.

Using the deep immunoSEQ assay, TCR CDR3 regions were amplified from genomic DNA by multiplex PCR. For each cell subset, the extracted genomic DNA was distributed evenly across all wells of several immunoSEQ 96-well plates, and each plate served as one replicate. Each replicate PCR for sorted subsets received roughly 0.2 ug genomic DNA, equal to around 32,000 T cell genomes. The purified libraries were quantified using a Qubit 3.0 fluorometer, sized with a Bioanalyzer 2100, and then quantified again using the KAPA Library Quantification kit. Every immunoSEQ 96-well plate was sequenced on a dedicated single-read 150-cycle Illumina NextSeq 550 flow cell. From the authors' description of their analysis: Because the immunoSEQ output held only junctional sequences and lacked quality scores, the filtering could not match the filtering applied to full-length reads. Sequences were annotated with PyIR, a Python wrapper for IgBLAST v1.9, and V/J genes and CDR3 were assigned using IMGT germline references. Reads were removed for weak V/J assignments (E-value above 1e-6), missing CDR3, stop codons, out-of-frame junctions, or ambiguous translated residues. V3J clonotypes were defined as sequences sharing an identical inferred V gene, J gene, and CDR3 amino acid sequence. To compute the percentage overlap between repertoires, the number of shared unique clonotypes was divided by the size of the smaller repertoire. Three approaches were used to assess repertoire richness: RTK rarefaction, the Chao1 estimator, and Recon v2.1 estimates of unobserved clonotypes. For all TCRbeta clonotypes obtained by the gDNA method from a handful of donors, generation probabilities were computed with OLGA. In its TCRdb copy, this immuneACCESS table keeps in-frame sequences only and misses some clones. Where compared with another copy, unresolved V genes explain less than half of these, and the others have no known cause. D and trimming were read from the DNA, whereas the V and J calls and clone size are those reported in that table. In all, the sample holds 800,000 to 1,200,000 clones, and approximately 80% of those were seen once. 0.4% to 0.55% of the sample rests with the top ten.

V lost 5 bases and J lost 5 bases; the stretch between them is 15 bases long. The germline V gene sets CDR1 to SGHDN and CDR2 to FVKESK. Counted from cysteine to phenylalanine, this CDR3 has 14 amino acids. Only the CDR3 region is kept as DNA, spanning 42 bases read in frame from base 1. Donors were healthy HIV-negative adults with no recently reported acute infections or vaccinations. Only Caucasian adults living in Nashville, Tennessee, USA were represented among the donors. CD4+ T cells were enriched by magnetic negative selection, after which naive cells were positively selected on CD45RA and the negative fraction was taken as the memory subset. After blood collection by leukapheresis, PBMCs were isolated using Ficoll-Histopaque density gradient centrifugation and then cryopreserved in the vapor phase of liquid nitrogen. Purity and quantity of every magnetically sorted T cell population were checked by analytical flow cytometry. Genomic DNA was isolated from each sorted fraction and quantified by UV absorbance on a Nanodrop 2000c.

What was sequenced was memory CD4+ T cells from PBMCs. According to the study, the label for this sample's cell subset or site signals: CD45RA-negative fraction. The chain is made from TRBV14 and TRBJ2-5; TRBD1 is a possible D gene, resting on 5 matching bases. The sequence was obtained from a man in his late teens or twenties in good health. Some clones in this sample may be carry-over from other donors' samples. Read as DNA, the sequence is TGTGCCAGCAGCTCCTATGGGGCCAGGGAGACCCAGTACTTC. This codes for CASSSYGARETQYF.